This TCR beta chain is from a study of shared clonotypes between healthy human individuals. The CDR3 extends over 11 amino acids. Assay used: immunoSEQ multiplex PCR; TCRdb lists only in-frame clones, some missing. Here the sample spans over 400,000 clones, more than 95% being singletons. The V call is TRBV21-1, the J call TRBJ2-7; the D call in the table, TRBD1, was not verified against the DNA. TRBV21-1 is flagged as a pseudogene. The source material was naive CD4+ T cells sorted from blood. Documented subset: CD45RA+ positively selected. This TCR came from a woman between 25 and 40 years old in good health. Here the CDR3 reads CASLQKDEQYF. CDR3 bases: TGTGCCAGCCTACAGAAGGACGAGCAGTACTTC.